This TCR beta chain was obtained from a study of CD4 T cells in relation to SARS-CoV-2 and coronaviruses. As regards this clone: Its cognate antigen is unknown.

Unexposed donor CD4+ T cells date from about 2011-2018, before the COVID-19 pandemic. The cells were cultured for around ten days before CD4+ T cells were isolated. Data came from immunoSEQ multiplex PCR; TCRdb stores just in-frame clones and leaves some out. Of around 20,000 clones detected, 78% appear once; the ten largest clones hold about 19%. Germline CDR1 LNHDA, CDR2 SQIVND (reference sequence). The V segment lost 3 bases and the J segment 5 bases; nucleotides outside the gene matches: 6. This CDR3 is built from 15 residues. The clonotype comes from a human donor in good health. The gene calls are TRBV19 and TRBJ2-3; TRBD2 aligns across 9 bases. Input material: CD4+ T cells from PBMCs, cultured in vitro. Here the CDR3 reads CASSIGASGIDTQYF. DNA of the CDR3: TGTGCCAGTAGTATTGGGGCTAGCGGGATAGATACGCAGTATTTT.